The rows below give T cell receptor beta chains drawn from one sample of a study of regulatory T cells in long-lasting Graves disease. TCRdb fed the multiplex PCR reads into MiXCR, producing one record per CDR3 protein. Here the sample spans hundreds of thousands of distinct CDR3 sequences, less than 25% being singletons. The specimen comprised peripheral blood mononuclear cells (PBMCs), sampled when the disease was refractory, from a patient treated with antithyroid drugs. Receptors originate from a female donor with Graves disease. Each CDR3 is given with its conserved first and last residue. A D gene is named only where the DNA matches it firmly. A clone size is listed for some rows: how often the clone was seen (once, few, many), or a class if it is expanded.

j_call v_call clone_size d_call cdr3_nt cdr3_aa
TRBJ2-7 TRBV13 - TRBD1 TGTGCCAGCAGCGTGGGGACAGGGGGTTTCGAGCAGTACTTC CASSVGTGGFEQYF
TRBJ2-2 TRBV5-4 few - TGTGCCAGCAGCTTGTCGGCCACCGGGGAGCTGTTTTTT CASSLSATGELFF
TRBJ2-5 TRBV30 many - TGTGCCTGGAGTGCAAGGTCACAAGAGACCCAGTACTTC CAWSARSQETQYF
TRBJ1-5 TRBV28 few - TGTGCCAGCAGTTTAAACACTAATCAGCCCCAGCATTTT CASSLNTNQPQHF
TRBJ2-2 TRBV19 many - TGTGCCAGTAGTATTGTCCCAACTGGCACCGGGGAGCTGTTTTTT CASSIVPTGTGELFF
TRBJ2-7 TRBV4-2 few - TGTGCCAGCAGCCAAGAATCTCCCTTCGGTGAGCAGTACTTC CASSQESPFGEQYF
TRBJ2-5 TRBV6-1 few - TGTGCCAGCATCTCGCGCTCCAGCCGGGGGACCCAGTACTTC CASISRSSRGTQYF
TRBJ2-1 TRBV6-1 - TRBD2 TGTGCCAGCAGCAATGGAGGGAGGGCCTACAATGAGCAGTTCTTC CASSNGGRAYNEQFF
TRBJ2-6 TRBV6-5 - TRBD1 TGTGCCAGCAGTTACTCGAAGGTTCGGGCAGGGGGTCACTCTGGGGCCAACGTCCTGACTTTC CASSYSKVRAGGHSGANVLTF
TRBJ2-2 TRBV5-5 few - TGTGCCAGCACCCCACCCACTGGACGGGAGCTGTTTTTT CASTPPTGRELFF
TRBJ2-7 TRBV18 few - TGTGCCAGCTCACCACCGACTAGTGGCGAGCAGTACTTC CASSPPTSGEQYF
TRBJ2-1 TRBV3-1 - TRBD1 TGTGCCAGCAGCCCGACAGGGGGTGATAACAATGAGCAGTTCTTC CASSPTGGDNNEQFF
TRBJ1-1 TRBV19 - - TGTGCCAGTCAAGACGGGGTCATTGGTGAAGCTTTCTTT CASQDGVIGEAFF
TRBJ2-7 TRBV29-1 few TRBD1 TGCAGCGTCAATGGGCCGACAGGGGGTGGCAACGAGCAGTACTTC CSVNGPTGGGNEQYF
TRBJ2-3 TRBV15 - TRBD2 TGTGCCACCAGCAGAGATGTAAGGGCGGGAGGACAGACAGATACGCAGTATTTT CATSRDVRAGGQTDTQYF
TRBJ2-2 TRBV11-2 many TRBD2 TGTGCCAGCAGCCTGCCCTCCGGGACTAGCGGGAGGAAGACCGGGGAGCTGTTTTTT CASSLPSGTSGRKTGELFF
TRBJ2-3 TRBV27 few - TGTGCCAGCAGACCCCTCAATTGGGTGGCAGATACGCAGTATTTT CASRPLNWVADTQYF
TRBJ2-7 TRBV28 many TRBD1 TGTGCCAGCAGCCCCCAGGGGGACAGGCGAGCCTACGAGCAGTACTTC CASSPQGDRRAYEQYF
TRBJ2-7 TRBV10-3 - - TGTGCCATCAGTGAGTACGTATCATACGAGCAGTACTTC CAISEYVSYEQYF
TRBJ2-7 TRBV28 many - TGTGCCAGCAGTCATCAAGACTACGAGCAGTACTTC CASSHQDYEQYF
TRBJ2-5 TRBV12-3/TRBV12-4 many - TGTGCCAGCAGTGTTCTTCTCCTGGAGACCCAGTACTTC CASSVLLLETQYF
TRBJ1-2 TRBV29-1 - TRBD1 TGCAGCGTTACTACCGGGACAGGGGGCTTAGGCTATGGCTACACCTTC CSVTTGTGGLGYGYTF
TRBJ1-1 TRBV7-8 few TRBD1 TGTGCCAGCACCGCGGGACAGAGAGACACTGAAGCTTTCTTT CASTAGQRDTEAFF
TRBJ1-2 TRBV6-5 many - TGTGCCAGCAGTTACTCGCTTATAGGTTTAGACGGCTACACCTTC CASSYSLIGLDGYTF
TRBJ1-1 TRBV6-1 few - TGTGCCAGCAGTTACCGCGGGGTCGGGAGGAACACTGAAGCTTTCTTT CASSYRGVGRNTEAFF
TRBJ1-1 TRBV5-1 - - TGCGCCAGCAGCTCCGTAGGGGGTAACACTGAAGCTTTCTTT CASSSVGGNTEAFF
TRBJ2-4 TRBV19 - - TGTGCCAGTAGTACTCGACGGTCCGATGGTAGCCTTCGCAAAAACATTCAGTACTTC CASSTRRSDGSLRKNIQYF
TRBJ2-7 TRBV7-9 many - TGTGCCAGCAGCTTAGGGTACACGGACCTCAACGAGCAGTACTTC CASSLGYTDLNEQYF
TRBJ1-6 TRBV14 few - TGTGCCAGCAGCCAAGATCGGTCGTATTCACCCCTCCACTTT CASSQDRSYSPLHF
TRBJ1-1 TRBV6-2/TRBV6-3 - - TGTGCCAGCAGTTACCGGACAGTGGGGTCTGAAGCTTTCTTT CASSYRTVGSEAFF
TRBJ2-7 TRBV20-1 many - TGCAGTGCTAGAGACTCTGACAGGCCAACCCGCGAGCAGTACTTC CSARDSDRPTREQYF
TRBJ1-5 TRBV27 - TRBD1 TGTGCCAGCAGTTTATTCGGCAGGGGGTCAAATCAGCCCCAGCATTTT CASSLFGRGSNQPQHF
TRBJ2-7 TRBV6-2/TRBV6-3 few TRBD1 TGTGCCAGCAGTTACCTGGACAGGGGCCACGAGCAGTACTTC CASSYLDRGHEQYF
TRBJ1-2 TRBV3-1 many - TGTGCCAGCAGCCAAGGGTTTGGGGGGAACTATGGCTACACCTTC CASSQGFGGNYGYTF
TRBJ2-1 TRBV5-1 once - TGCGCCAGCAGCGCACCTCGGACCGTGCAGTTCTTC CASSAPRTVQFF
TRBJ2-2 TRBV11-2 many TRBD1 TGTGCCAGCAGCTTATACAGGGGGCACACCGGGGAGCTGTTTTTT CASSLYRGHTGELFF
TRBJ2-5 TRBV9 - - TGTGCCAGCAGCGTAGCTGGGGAGGACAGGCAGACCCAGTACTTC CASSVAGEDRQTQYF
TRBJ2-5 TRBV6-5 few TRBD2 TGTGCCAGCAGTCACTCAGGACTAGCGGAACAAGAGACCCAGTACTTC CASSHSGLAEQETQYF
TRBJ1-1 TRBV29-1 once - TGCAGCGTTGAGGAGGAGTTGAACACTGAAGCTTTCTTT CSVEEELNTEAFF
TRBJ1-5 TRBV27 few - TGTGCCAGCAGTTGGGAAGGCAATCAGCCCCAGCATTTT CASSWEGNQPQHF
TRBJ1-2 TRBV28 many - TGTGCCAGCAGTTTACTTTCGACGTCCGGTGGCTACACCTTC CASSLLSTSGGYTF
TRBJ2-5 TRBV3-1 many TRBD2 TGTGCCAGCAGCCAAGAATACCGCGGGAGATACAGCGAGACCCAGTACTTC CASSQEYRGRYSETQYF
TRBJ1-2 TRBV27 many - TGTGCCAGCAGTTTATCGGCCCCGGGCTATGGCTACACCTTC CASSLSAPGYGYTF
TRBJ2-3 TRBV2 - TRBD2 TGTGCCAGCAGCGGAGCGGGAGGGCCGACAGATACGCAGTATTTT CASSGAGGPTDTQYF
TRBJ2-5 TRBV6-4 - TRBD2 TGTGCCAGCAGTTACTCGGGGTCAGGCGGGAGAAGACGAGAGACCCAGTACTTC CASSYSGSGGRRRETQYF
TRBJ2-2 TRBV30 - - TGTGCCTGGAGGCGACTAGGGAACACCGGGGAGCTGTTTTTT CAWRRLGNTGELFF
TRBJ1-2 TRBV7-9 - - TGTGCCAGCTCTTCACTTACCTATTATGGCTACACCTTC CASSSLTYYGYTF
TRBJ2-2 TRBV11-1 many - TGTGCCAGCAGCTTAGCTCCCCACACCGGGGAGCTGTTTTTT CASSLAPHTGELFF
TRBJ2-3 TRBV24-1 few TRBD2 TGTGCCACCAGTCTGAGCGGGAGTATCACAGATACGCAGTATTTT CATSLSGSITDTQYF
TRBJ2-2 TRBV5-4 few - TGTGCCAGCAGCTTGTGGGGGGCATACACCGGGGAGCTGTTTTTT CASSLWGAYTGELFF
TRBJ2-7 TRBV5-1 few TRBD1 TGCGCCAGCAGTACAGGGGGCGGCGAGCAGTACTTC CASSTGGGEQYF
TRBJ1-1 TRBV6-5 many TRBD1 TGTGCCAGCAGTTACAGCAGGGGGGCTGAAGCTTTCTTT CASSYSRGAEAFF
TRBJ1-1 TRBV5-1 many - TGTGCCAGCAGCTTAGGAGGGAACACTGAAGCTTTCTTT CASSLGGNTEAFF